This record concerns one T cell receptor beta chain sequence. CDR1 and CDR2 from the germline V gene are MDHEN and SYDVKM. The CDR3 is 15 residues long. The V and J ends lost 4 bases and 1 base respectively, with 13 bases between them. TCRdb's copy holds only in-frame clones and misses some; the assay was immunoSEQ multiplex PCR. The profile shows about 200,000 clones, around 83% of them singletons. This record belongs to a study of blood T cell repertoires in COVID-19. Input material: peripheral blood. The chain recombines TRBV28 with TRBJ1-1; TRBD1 might be the D (5 bases). This TCR came from a woman in her 70s with COVID-19, enrolled during active disease. The CDR3 DNA follows: TGTGCCAGCAGTTCGCCGGGGGTGGGGAACACTGAAGCTTTCTTT. Protein sequence: CASSSPGVGNTEAFF. The full variable domain, in which reference TRBV28 and TRBJ1-1 provide the parts outside the CDR3, is DVKVTQSSRYLVKRTGEKVFLECVQDMDHENMFWYRQDPGLGLRLIYFSYDVKMKEKGDIPEGYSVSREKKERFSLILESASTNQTSMYLCASSSPGVGNTEAFFGQGTRLTVV.